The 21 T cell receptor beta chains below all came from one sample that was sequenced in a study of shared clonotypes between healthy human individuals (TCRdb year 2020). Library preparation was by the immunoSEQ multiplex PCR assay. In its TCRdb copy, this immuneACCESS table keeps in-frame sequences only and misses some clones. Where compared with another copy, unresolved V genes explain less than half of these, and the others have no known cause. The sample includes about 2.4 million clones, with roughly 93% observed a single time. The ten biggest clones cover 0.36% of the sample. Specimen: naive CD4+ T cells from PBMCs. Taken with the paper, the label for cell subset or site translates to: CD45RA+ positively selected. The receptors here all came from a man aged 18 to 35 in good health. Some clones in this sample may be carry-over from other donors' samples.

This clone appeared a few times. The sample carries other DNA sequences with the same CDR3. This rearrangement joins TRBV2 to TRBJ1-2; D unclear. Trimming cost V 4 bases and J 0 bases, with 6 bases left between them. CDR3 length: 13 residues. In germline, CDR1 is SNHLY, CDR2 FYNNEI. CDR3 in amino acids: CASSVGANYGYTF. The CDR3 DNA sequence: TGTGCCAGCAGTGTTGGGGCTAACTATGGCTACACCTTC.

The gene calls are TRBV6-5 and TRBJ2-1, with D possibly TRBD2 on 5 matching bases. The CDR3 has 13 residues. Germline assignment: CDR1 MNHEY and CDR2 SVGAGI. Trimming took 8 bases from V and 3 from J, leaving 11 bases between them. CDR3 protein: CASAVAFYNEQFF. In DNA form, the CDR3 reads TGTGCCAGCGCGGTAGCGTTCTACAATGAGCAGTTCTTC.

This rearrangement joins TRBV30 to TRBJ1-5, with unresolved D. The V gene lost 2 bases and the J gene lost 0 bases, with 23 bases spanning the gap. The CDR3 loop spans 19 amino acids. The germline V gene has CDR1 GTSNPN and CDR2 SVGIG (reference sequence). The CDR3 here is CAWSPPFGRQVASNQPQHF. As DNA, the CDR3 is TGTGCCTGGAGTCCCCCTTTCGGGCGTCAGGTGGCTAGCAATCAGCCCCAGCATTTT.

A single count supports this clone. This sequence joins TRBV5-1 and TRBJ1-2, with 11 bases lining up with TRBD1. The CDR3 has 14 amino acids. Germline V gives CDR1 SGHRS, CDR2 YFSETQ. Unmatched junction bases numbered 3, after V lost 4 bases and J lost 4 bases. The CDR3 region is CASSRGQGVYGYTF. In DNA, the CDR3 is TGCGCCAGCAGCCGGGGACAGGGGGTCTATGGCTACACCTTC.

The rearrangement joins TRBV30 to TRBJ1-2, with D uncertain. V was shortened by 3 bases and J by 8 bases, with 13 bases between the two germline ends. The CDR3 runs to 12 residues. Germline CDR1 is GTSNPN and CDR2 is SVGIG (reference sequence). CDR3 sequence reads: CAWSQQGRGYTF. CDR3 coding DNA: TGTGCCTGGAGCCAACAAGGCAGAGGCTACACCTTC.

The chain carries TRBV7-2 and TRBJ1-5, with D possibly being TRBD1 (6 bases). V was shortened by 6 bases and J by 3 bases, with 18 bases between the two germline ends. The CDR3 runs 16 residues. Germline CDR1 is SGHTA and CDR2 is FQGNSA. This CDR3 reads CASRRGSGGPNQPQHF. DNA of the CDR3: TGTGCCAGCAGAAGGGGTTCGGGGGGCCCCAATCAGCCCCAGCATTTT.

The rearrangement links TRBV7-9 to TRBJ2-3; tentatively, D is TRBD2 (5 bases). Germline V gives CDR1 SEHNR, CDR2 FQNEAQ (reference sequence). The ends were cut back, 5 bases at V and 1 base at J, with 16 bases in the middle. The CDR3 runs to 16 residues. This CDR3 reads CASSDPQRSGTDTQYF. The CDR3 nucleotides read TGTGCCAGCAGCGACCCCCAGCGGTCGGGCACAGATACGCAGTATTTT.

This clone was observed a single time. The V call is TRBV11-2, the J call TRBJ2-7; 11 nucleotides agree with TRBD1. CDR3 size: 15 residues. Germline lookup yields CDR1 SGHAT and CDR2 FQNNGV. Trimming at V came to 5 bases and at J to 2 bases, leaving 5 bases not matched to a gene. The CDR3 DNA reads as TGTGCCAGCAGCCGACCGGGACAGGGGGCCTACGAGCAGTACTTC. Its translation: CASSRPGQGAYEQYF.

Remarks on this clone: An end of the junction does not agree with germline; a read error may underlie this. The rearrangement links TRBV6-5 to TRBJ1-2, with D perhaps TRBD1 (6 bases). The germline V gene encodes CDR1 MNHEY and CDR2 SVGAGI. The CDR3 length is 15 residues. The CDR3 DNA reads TGTGCCAGCACTTACTTGGGGGGGCGCCGGGGTGGCTACACCTTC. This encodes CASTYLGGRRGGYTF.

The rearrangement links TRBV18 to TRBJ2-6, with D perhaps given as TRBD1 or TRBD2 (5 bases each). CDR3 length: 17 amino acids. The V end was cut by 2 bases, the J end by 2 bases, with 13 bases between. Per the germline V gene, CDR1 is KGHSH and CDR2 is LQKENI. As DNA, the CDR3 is TGTGCCAGCTCACCAACCCATCCGGGACCTGGGGCCAACGTCCTGACTTTC. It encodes CASSPTHPGPGANVLTF.

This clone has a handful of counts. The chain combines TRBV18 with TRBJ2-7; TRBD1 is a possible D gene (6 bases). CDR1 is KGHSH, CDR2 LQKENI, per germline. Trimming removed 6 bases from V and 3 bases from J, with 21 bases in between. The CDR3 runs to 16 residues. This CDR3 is CASSPSIGTLNYEQYF. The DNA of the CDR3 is TGTGCCAGCTCGCCCTCCATCGGGACATTGAACTACGAGCAGTACTTC.

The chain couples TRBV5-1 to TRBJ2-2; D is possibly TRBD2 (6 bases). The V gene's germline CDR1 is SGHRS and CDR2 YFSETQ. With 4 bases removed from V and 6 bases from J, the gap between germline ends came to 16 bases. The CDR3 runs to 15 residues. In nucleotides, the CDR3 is TGCGCCAGCAGCATGGGACTCCCCGGACCCGGGGAGCTGTTTTTT. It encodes CASSMGLPGPGELFF.

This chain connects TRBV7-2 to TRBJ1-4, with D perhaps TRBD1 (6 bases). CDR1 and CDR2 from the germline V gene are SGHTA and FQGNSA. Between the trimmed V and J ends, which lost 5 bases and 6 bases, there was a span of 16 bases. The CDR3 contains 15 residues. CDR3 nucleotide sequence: TGTGCCAGCAGCCGGCAGTGGGGGGCTGATGAAAAACTGTTTTTT. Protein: CASSRQWGADEKLFF.

This CDR3 is CASSELTGPNYGYTF. The CDR3 coding sequence is TGTGCCAGCAGTGAATTGACAGGGCCTAACTATGGCTACACCTTC. V and J are TRBV25-1 and TRBJ1-2; 7 bases line up with TRBD1. Trimming cost V 1 base and J 0 bases; bases outside gene matches: 2. This CDR3 has 15 amino acids. Germline CDR1 is MGHDK and CDR2 is SYGVNS.

CDR3 sequence reads: CASNRHVADEKLFF. The CDR3 DNA sequence: TGTGCCAGCAACAGACACGTAGCTGATGAAAAACTGTTTTTT. The chain has TRBV6-6 and TRBJ1-4; D remains ambiguous. The germline gives CDR1 MNHNY, CDR2 SVGAGI (reference sequence). Trimming cost V 7 bases and J 6 bases, with 15 bases left between them. The CDR3 runs 14 residues.

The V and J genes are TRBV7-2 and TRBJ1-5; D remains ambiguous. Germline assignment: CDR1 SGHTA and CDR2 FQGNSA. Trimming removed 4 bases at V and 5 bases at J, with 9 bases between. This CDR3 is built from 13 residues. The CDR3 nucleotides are TGTGCCAGCAGCTACCGCCGGGATCAGCCCCAGCATTTT. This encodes CASSYRRDQPQHF.

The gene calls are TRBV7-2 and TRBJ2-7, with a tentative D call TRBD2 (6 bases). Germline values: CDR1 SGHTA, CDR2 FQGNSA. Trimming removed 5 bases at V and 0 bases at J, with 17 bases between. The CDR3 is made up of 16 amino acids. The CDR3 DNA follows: TGTGCCAGCAGCCGACCCATGGGACTCGGCTCCTACGAGCAGTACTTC. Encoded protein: CASSRPMGLGSYEQYF.

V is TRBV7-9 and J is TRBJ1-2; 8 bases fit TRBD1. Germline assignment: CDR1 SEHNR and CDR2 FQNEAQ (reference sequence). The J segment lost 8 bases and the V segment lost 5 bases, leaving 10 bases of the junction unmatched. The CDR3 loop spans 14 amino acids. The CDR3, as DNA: TGTGCCAGCAGCGATGGACAGGGTATGCGGGGCTACACCTTC. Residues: CASSDGQGMRGYTF.

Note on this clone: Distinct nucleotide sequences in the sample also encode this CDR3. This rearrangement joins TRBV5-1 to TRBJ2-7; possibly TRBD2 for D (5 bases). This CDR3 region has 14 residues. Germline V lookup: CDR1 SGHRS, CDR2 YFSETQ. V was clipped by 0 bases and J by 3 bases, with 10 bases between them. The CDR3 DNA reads TGCGCCAGCAGCTTGGATCCTAGCAGCTACGAGCAGTACTTC. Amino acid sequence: CASSLDPSSYEQYF.

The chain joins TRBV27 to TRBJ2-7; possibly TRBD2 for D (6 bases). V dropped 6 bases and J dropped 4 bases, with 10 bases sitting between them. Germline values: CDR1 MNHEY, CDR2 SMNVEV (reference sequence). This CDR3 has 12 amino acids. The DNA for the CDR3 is TGTGCCAGCAGAGGTGGGGGGTACGAGCAGTACTTC. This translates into CASRGGGYEQYF.

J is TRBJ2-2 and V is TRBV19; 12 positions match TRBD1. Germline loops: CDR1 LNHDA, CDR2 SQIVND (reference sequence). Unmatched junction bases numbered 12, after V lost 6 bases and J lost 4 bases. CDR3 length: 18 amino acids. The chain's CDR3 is CASRPGTGGWRSTGELFF. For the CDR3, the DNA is TGTGCCAGTAGGCCCGGGACAGGGGGCTGGAGGAGCACCGGGGAGCTGTTTTTT.